These 30 T cell receptor beta chains originate from one sample sequenced in a study of T cells in Graves' hyperthyroidism and ophthalmopathy. Amplified TCR beta CDR3 regions derived from RNA transcripts. The HTBI primer set was used in a first-round RT-PCR of the TCR CDR3. TCRdb itself ran the multiplex PCR reads through MiXCR, one entry per CDR3 protein. The repertoire holds 600,000 to 750,000 distinct CDR3 sequences, with 17% as singletons. The material sequenced was blood. Receptors originate from a man aged 50 or older with Graves' hyperthyroidism.

The gene calls are TRBV28 and TRBJ2-2; 12 bases map to TRBD2. Germline CDR1 and CDR2: MDHEN and SYDVKM. The CDR3 is 17 amino acids. J was trimmed by 3 bases and V by 2 bases; bases with no gene match: 4. The CDR3 coding sequence is TGTGCCAGCAGTTTAGCCAGACTAGCGGGAGACACCGGGGAGCTGTTTTTT. It yields the protein CASSLARLAGDTGELFF.

This clonotype was observed a few times. This sequence joins TRBV13 and TRBJ2-7; 13 positions agree with TRBD2. The CDR3 contains 16 residues. The V gene end was trimmed by 2 bases and the J gene end by 5 bases; junction bases not matched to a gene: 6. From germline, CDR1 is PRHDT and CDR2 FYEKMQ (reference sequence). The CDR3 DNA follows: TGTGCCAGCAGCTTACAGACTAGCGGGAGGCTTAACGAGCAGTACTTC. Translating gives CASSLQTSGRLNEQYF.

This clonotype was detected many times. The chain links TRBV28 to TRBJ2-7, with 8 bases identical to TRBD2. This CDR3 is built from 15 residues. The V and J ends lost 4 bases and 3 bases, in that order; junction bases with no gene match: 8. Germline CDR1 is MDHEN and CDR2 is SYDVKM. The CDR3 reads CASSSRWSGSYEQYF. The CDR3 region has the DNA TGTGCCAGCAGTTCCCGATGGAGCGGGAGCTACGAGCAGTACTTC.

The rearrangement uses TRBV20-1 and TRBJ1-2; 7 positions agree with TRBD1. CDR1 is DFQATT, CDR2 SNEGSKA, per germline (reference sequence). The CDR3 totals 15 residues. Trimming at V came to 6 bases and at J to 3 bases, leaving 13 bases not matched to a gene. The CDR3 coding sequence is TGCAGTGCAGCCCCTCCTACCGGGACAGACTATGGCTACACCTTC. It translates to CSAAPPTGTDYGYTF.

This chain connects TRBV20-1 to TRBJ1-1; 11 bases line up with TRBD1. J lost 4 bases, V lost 4 bases, and 5 bases had no gene match. The CDR3 runs to 14 residues. Germline V gene data show CDR1 as DFQATT and CDR2 as SNEGSKA (reference sequence). CDR3 DNA: TGCAGTGCTATCCCTGGGACAGGGGGCACTGAAGCTTTCTTT. Protein product: CSAIPGTGGTEAFF.

This clonotype was picked up many times. The V and J genes are TRBV20-1 and TRBJ2-7; 8 bases are shared with TRBD2. J gave up 0 bases and V 0 bases, and 4 bases lay outside the gene matches. The CDR3 is 15 amino acids. Germline lookup yields CDR1 DFQATT and CDR2 SNEGSKA (reference sequence). CDR3 nucleotides: TGCAGTGCTAGAGATCGCGGGAGGAGCTCCTACGAGCAGTACTTC. It encodes CSARDRGRSSYEQYF.

In this sample, this clonotype turned up a few times. The rearrangement uses TRBV18 and TRBJ1-6, with 8 nucleotides matching TRBD1. Germline V CDR1 and CDR2: KGHSH, LQKENI. The junction had 4 bases not matched to a gene; V was cut back by 3 bases and J by 6 bases. The CDR3 runs 15 residues. The CDR3 reads CASSPGTGTNSPLHF. In nucleotides, the CDR3 is TGTGCCAGCTCACCCGGGACAGGAACTAATTCACCCCTCCACTTT.

This clonotype was detected only a few times. This sequence joins TRBV5-1 and TRBJ2-1, with D tentatively TRBD2 (5 bases). CDR3 length equals 15 residues. Germline loops: CDR1 SGHRS, CDR2 YFSETQ. V shed 4 bases and J shed 0 bases, with 11 bases lying between them. CDR3 sequence: CASSASGFSYNEQFF. The CDR3 nucleotides are TGCGCCAGCAGCGCGAGCGGATTCTCCTACAATGAGCAGTTCTTC.

This clonotype occurred many times. The chain couples TRBV29-1 to TRBJ1-1, with a tentative D call TRBD1 (6 bases). Trimming stripped 5 bases from V and 1 base from J, with 14 bases between. The CDR3 has 14 amino acids. Germline V CDR1 and CDR2: SQVTM, ANQGSEA. This CDR3 is CSVLVRTENTEAFF. CDR3 bases: TGCAGCGTTTTGGTTAGGACAGAGAACACTGAAGCTTTCTTT.

The chain has TRBV28 and TRBJ2-5; a possible D gene is TRBD1 (6 bases). Trimming shortened V by 7 bases and J by 13 bases, and 19 bases separated the two germline ends. The CDR3 loop spans 12 amino acids. The germline CDR1 and CDR2 sequences are MDHEN and SYDVKM. The CDR3: CASNANRVERYF. CDR3 sequence (DNA): TGTGCCAGCAATGCGAACAGGGTGGAGAGGTACTTC.

In this sample, this clonotype turned up many times. The V call is TRBV18, the J call TRBJ2-3, with D possibly TRBD2 on 5 matching bases. CDR3 length equals 15 residues. V lost 5 bases, J lost 2 bases, and 14 bases lay in between. The germline gives CDR1 KGHSH, CDR2 LQKENI. The CDR3 DNA is TGTGCCAGCTCATCGGGCAGCGGAGCCACAGATACGCAGTATTTT. The encoded protein is CASSSGSGATDTQYF. Combining the CDR3 with reference TRBV18 and TRBJ2-3 gives the whole variable domain NAGVMQNPRHLVRRRGQEARLRCSPMKGHSHVYWYRQLPEEGLKFMVYLQKENIIDESGMPKERFSAEFPKEGPSILRIQQVVRGDSAAYFCASSSGSGATDTQYFGPGTRLTVL.

This clonotype was seen repeatedly, ten times or more. This rearrangement joins TRBV27 to TRBJ2-7; 9 nucleotides line up with TRBD2. From germline, CDR1 is MNHEY and CDR2 SMNVEV (reference sequence). The CDR3 has 17 amino acids. Unmatched junction bases numbered 14, after V lost 5 bases and J lost 3 bases. CDR3 protein: CASSHLLSSGIHYEQYF. The CDR3 DNA follows: TGTGCCAGCAGTCACCTACTCTCTAGCGGGATACACTACGAGCAGTACTTC.

This clonotype was detected only a few times. The chain is built from TRBV6-2 or TRBV6-3 and TRBJ1-5; D is undetermined. Germline lookup yields CDR1 MNHEY and CDR2 SVGEGT. This CDR3 has 14 residues. Trimming shortened V by 3 bases and J by 0 bases, and 6 bases separated the two germline ends. CDR3 protein: CASSYIHSNQPQHF. DNA for the CDR3: TGTGCCAGCAGTTATATTCATAGCAATCAGCCCCAGCATTTT.

The chain couples TRBV19 to TRBJ2-1; unclear D gene. Germline CDR1 LNHDA, CDR2 SQIVND (reference sequence). The CDR3 has 13 residues. V was shortened by 6 bases and J by 4 bases, with 10 bases between the two germline ends. For the CDR3, the DNA is TGTGCCAGTAGGGCACGAACGTACAATGAGCAGTTCTTC. Translating it yields CASRARTYNEQFF.

This chain joins TRBV7-6 and TRBJ1-2, with a possible D match to TRBD1 (5 bases). CDR3 length equals 13 residues. Germline values: CDR1 SGHVS, CDR2 FNYEAQ. V was clipped by 4 bases and J by 6 bases, with 12 bases between them. As DNA, the CDR3 is TGTGCCAGCAGCTCCAATCTCAGGGATGGCTACACCTTC. It is translated as CASSSNLRDGYTF.

This chain joins TRBV5-1 and TRBJ1-2, with D perhaps TRBD1 (5 bases). CDR1 SGHRS and CDR2 YFSETQ come from the germline V gene. The ends were cut back, 1 base at V and 6 bases at J, with 22 bases in the middle. The CDR3 loop spans 17 amino acids. The CDR3 spells CASSLFEIPGLGDGYTF. For the CDR3, the DNA is TGCGCCAGCAGCTTGTTTGAAATCCCAGGGTTAGGAGATGGCTACACCTTC.

The chain has TRBV7-9 and TRBJ2-7; possibly TRBD1 for D (5 bases). CDR3 length: 14 residues. In germline, CDR1 is SEHNR, CDR2 FQNEAQ (reference sequence). V lost 4 bases to trimming and J lost 7 bases, with 17 bases between them. For the CDR3, the DNA is TGTGCCAGCAGCTCCGACTCGCGCCAGGGAGAGCAGTACTTC. This translates into CASSSDSRQGEQYF.

This clonotype appeared many times. The V and J genes are TRBV11-2 and TRBJ2-5; possibly TRBD2 for D (5 bases). The CDR3 length is 15 residues. The germline V and J ends were trimmed by 2 bases and 5 bases, with 15 bases remaining between them. Germline CDR1 SGHAT, CDR2 FQNNGV. In DNA, the CDR3 is TGTGCCAGCAGCTTACATTTGCGGGCCCAGGAGACCCAGTACTTC. Translated: CASSLHLRAQETQYF.

This clonotype was seen at least ten times. The chain links TRBV6-2 or TRBV6-3 to TRBJ2-5; 8 bases are a match to TRBD1. This CDR3 is built from 14 residues. Germline V gene data show CDR1 as MNHEY and CDR2 as SVGEGT. Trimming cost V 6 bases and J 4 bases; bases outside gene matches: 7. CDR3 protein: CASRQKTGGETQYF. CDR3 DNA: TGTGCCAGCAGACAAAAAACAGGGGGAGAGACCCAGTACTTC.

The rearrangement joins TRBV27 to TRBJ1-2; D gene ambiguous. Germline CDR1 reads MNHEY; CDR2 reads SMNVEV (reference sequence). CDR3 size: 11 residues. Trimming took off 7 bases at V and 5 bases at J, with 8 bases between the two ends. The CDR3 DNA is TGTGCCAGCAACGGCGGGTATGGCTACACCTTC. This translates into CASNGGYGYTF.

This clonotype showed up many times. This chain joins TRBV2 and TRBJ1-5, with TRBD1 matching over 8 bases. Trimming took 6 bases from V and 1 from J; bases not matched to a gene: 5. The CDR3 runs to 15 residues. Per germline, CDR1 SNHLY and CDR2 FYNNEI. The CDR3 loop reads CASSAGQGSNQPQHF. CDR3 sequence (DNA): TGTGCCAGCAGCGCCGGACAGGGAAGCAATCAGCCCCAGCATTTT.

This clonotype was seen ten or more times. This chain links TRBV7-9 with TRBJ2-7; 13 bases match TRBD2. The germline V gene has CDR1 SEHNR and CDR2 FQNEAQ (reference sequence). V dropped 6 bases and J dropped 3; count of bases not matched to a gene: 8. CDR3 length: 16 residues. The CDR3 sequence is CASRLELAGGHYEQYF. For the CDR3, the DNA is TGTGCCAGCAGGCTAGAACTAGCGGGAGGGCACTACGAGCAGTACTTC.

This clonotype has a handful of counts. The gene calls are TRBV29-1 and TRBJ1-2, with D possibly TRBD1 on 6 matching bases. The CDR3 totals 14 residues. Trimming pared 3 bases from V and 4 bases from J, leaving 15 bases between. Germline V lookup: CDR1 SQVTM, CDR2 ANQGSEA. The CDR3 DNA is TGCAGCGTTGACAACAGGGACGTAAGCTATGGCTACACCTTC. Protein product: CSVDNRDVSYGYTF.

This chain connects TRBV19 to TRBJ1-1; D remains ambiguous. The CDR3 totals 15 residues. The germline V gene has CDR1 LNHDA and CDR2 SQIVND (reference sequence). Trimming removed 1 base at V and 5 bases at J, with 14 bases between. The CDR3 loop reads CASSIGHGRYTEAFF. CDR3 nucleotides: TGTGCCAGTAGTATAGGGCACGGTCGGTATACTGAAGCTTTCTTT.

This clonotype appeared many times. This chain's CDR3 is CASSKSNEQFF. DNA of the CDR3: TGCGCCAGCAGCAAATCCAATGAGCAGTTCTTC. The chain uses TRBV5-1 and TRBJ2-1; D unclear. The CDR3 contains 11 residues. Trimming left V 4 bases short and J 6 bases short, with 5 bases between. Germline V gene data show CDR1 as SGHRS and CDR2 as YFSETQ.

CDR3 residues: CAISGNLGAYNEQFF. Written as DNA, the CDR3 is TGTGCCATCAGTGGTAACTTAGGGGCCTACAATGAGCAGTTCTTC. The chain combines TRBV10-3 with TRBJ2-1; TRBD1 might be the D (5 bases). The germline V and J ends were trimmed by 4 bases and 2 bases, with 12 bases remaining between them. This CDR3 has 15 amino acids. Germline V gene lookup returns CDR1 ENHRY and CDR2 SYGVKD.

This clonotype occurred a few times. V and J are TRBV7-2 and TRBJ2-5, with 16 bases identical to TRBD2. CDR3 length: 17 residues. Germline V gene lookup returns CDR1 SGHTA and CDR2 FQGNSA. V lost 4 bases and J lost 5; bases outside the gene matches: 7. As DNA, the CDR3 is TGTGCCAGCAGCTGGGGGACTAGCGGGAGGGCAGGGGAGACCCAGTACTTC. As protein: CASSWGTSGRAGETQYF.

Worth noting for this clonotype: Given a much more abundant clone one base away, this may be a read error. The V gene is TRBV19, the J gene TRBJ1-2; 9 bases are shared with TRBD1. Unmatched junction bases numbered 12, after V lost 4 bases and J lost 3 bases. This CDR3 is 17 amino acids long. In germline, CDR1 is LNHDA, CDR2 SQIVND (reference sequence). In nucleotides, the CDR3 is TGTGCCAGTAGTAAGGGACAGGGATTGGTATGGGACTATGGCTACACCTTC. It is translated as CASSKGQGLVWDYGYTF.

This clonotype was seen many times. V is TRBV10-3 and J is TRBJ1-1, with D possibly being TRBD1 (5 bases). The CDR3 extends over 10 amino acids. Germline V gene lookup returns CDR1 ENHRY and CDR2 SYGVKD. V shed 10 bases and J shed 8 bases, with 11 bases lying between them. The chain's CDR3 is CANRGREAFF. The CDR3 bases are TGTGCCAACCGGGGCCGGGAAGCTTTCTTT.

This clonotype occurred once. The J gene is TRBJ2-7, the V gene TRBV10-1, with 9 bases identical to TRBD2. CDR1 is WNHNN, CDR2 SYGVQD, per germline (reference sequence). The CDR3 consists of 12 residues. V lost 7 bases, J lost 2 bases, and 0 bases stayed unmatched. The CDR3 reads CASTSGTYEQYF. DNA for the CDR3: TGCGCCAGCACTAGCGGGACCTACGAGCAGTACTTC.